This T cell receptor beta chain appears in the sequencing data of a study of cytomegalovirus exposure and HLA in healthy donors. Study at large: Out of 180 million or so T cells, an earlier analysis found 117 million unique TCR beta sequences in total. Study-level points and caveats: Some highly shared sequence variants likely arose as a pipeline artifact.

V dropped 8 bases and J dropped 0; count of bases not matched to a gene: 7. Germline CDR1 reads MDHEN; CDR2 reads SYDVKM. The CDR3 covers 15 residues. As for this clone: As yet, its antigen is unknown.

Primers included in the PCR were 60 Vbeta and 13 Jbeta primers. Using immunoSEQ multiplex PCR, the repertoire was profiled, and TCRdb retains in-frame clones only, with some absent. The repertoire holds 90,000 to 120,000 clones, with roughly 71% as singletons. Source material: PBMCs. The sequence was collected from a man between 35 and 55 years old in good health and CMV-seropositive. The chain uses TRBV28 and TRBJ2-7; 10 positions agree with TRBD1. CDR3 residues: CASPAGQGTSYEQYF. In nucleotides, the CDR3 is TGTGCCAGCCCTGCGGGACAGGGGACCTCCTACGAGCAGTACTTC.